This TCR beta chain was identified during a study of spatial heterogeneity in lung cancer. Study information: For the average unique TCR and UMI combination, more than eight occurrences appeared in raw reads.

Time point defined: sample taken at primary tumor resection. Whole RNA came from tumor, nontumor lung or frozen PBMC and was sequenced without being sorted. Untreated early-stage non-small cell lung cancer patients, over 55 in total, were the donors. The CDR3 is made up of 13 amino acids. V shed 5 bases, J shed 5 bases, and the junction held 5 bases outside the gene matches. Per germline, CDR1 DFQATT and CDR2 SNEGSKA (reference sequence). The library protocol tagged each TCR cDNA with a unique molecular identifier. TCRdb passed the 5' RACE reads through MiXCR, listing each CDR3 protein once. The table has approximately 40,000 distinct CDR3 sequences, approximately 6.8% seen once. Study findings and constraints: Resection blood, more than follow-up blood, showed ubiquitous expanded tumor TCRs.

A few counts support this clonotype. What it binds is unknown. This receptor was taken from a female donor with early-stage non-small cell lung cancer. The chain couples TRBV20-1 to TRBJ1-5; 8 positions agree with TRBD1. This specimen consisted of PBMCs, obtained at surgery. The CDR3 region is CSAPDRGYQPQHF. The CDR3, as DNA: TGCAGTGCTCCAGACAGGGGATATCAGCCCCAGCATTTT.